This T cell receptor (beta chain) was identified in a study of T cell responses to AZD1222 COVID-19 vaccine. This CDR3 spans 11 amino acids. Trimming pared 3 bases from V and 8 bases from J, leaving 7 bases between. TCRdb keeps only in-frame clones here, not all; method: immunoSEQ multiplex PCR. The data contain about 150,000 clones, approximately 90% of them singletons. The sample in question was peripheral blood, obtained 28 days after the second AZD1222 dose. The TCR comes from an adult who received the AZD1222 COVID-19 vaccine. The chain uses TRBV12-3 or TRBV12-4 and TRBJ1-1; D is ambiguous. The DNA of the CDR3 is TGTGCCAGCAGTTTCCGGCAAGAAGCTTTCTTT. Translated, it gives CASSFRQEAFF.